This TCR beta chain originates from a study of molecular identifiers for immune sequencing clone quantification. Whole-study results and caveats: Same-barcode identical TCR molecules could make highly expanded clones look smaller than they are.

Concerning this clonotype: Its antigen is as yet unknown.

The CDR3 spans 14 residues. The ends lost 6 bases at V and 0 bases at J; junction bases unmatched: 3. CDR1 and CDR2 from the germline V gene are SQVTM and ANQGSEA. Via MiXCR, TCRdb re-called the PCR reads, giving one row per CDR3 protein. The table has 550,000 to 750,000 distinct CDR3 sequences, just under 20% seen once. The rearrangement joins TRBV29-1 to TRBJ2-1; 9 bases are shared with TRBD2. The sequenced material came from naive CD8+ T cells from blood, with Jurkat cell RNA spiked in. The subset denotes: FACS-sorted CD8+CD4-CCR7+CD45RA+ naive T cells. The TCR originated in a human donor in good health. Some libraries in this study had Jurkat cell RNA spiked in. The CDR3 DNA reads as TGCAGCGTACGACTAGCGGACTCCTACAATGAGCAGTTCTTC. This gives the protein CSVRLADSYNEQFF.